These 13 T cell receptor beta chains share one sample of origin, sequenced in a study of control samples from healthy donors and cancer patients. Libraries were prepared by immunoSEQ multiplex PCR; TCRdb keeps only in-frame clonotypes and omits some of them. The table shows fewer than 200,000 clones, with around 90% occurring only once. Sequenced input: blood. Receptors originate from a young man in good health.

The rearrangement joins TRBV30 to TRBJ1-5, with TRBD1 identical over 7 bases. This CDR3 is 14 amino acids long. V shed 3 bases, J shed 0 bases, and the junction held 2 bases outside the gene matches. Germline V CDR1 and CDR2: GTSNPN, SVGIG (reference sequence). The CDR3 coding sequence is TGTGCCTGGAGCCGGACAGGTAGCAATCAGCCCCAGCATTTT. This codes for CAWSRTGSNQPQHF.

This chain uses TRBV7-2 with TRBJ1-1; 7 positions match TRBD1. Germline CDR1 SGHTA, CDR2 FQGNSA. The CDR3 runs 14 residues. J lost 5 bases, V lost 2 bases, and 5 bases had no gene match. For the CDR3, the DNA is TGTGCCAGCAGCTTACAGGGGGGAAAAACTGAAGCTTTCTTT. Its translation is CASSLQGGKTEAFF. Complete variable domain (other parts from reference TRBV7-2 and TRBJ1-1): GAGVSQSPSNKVTEKGKDVELRCDPISGHTALYWYRQSLGQGLEFLIYFQGNSAPDKSGLPSDRFSAERTGGSVSTLTIQRTQQEDSAVYLCASSLQGGKTEAFFGQGTRLTVV.

The chain is built from TRBV28 and TRBJ1-6; D unresolved. This CDR3 has 17 amino acids. The ends were cut back, 4 bases at V and 0 bases at J, with 13 bases in the middle. Germline loops: CDR1 MDHEN, CDR2 SYDVKM. As DNA, the CDR3 is TGTGCCAGCAGTTCCCCGCCGGGGAGCTCCTATAATTCACCCCTCCACTTT. Protein sequence: CASSSPPGSSYNSPLHF. Full variable domain (rest looked up from reference TRBV28 and TRBJ1-6): DVKVTQSSRYLVKRTGEKVFLECVQDMDHENMFWYRQDPGLGLRLIYFSYDVKMKEKGDIPEGYSVSREKKERFSLILESASTNQTSMYLCASSSPPGSSYNSPLHFGNGTRLTVT.

This sequence joins TRBV2 and TRBJ1-1; D remains unclear. The ends were cut back, 7 bases at V and 2 bases at J, with 17 bases in the middle. This CDR3 has 15 residues. CDR1 and CDR2 from the germline V gene are SNHLY and FYNNEI. The CDR3 region is CASNPLLHENTEAFF. In DNA form, the CDR3 reads TGTGCCAGCAACCCTCTTTTACACGAAAACACTGAAGCTTTCTTT.

The chain joins TRBV7-2 to TRBJ2-7; perhaps D is TRBD1 or TRBD2 (6 bases each). The CDR3 contains 13 residues. V was shortened by 5 bases and J by 1 base, with 9 bases between the two germline ends. Germline CDR1 SGHTA, CDR2 FQGNSA. CDR3 in amino acids: CASSRGASYEQYF. Here the CDR3 DNA reads TGTGCCAGCAGCAGGGGGGCTTCCTACGAGCAGTACTTC.

This clone came up once. V and J are TRBV6-2 or TRBV6-3 and TRBJ1-5; TRBD1 aligns across 8 bases. V trimming: 6 bases; J trimming: 5 bases; junction bases outside the gene matches: 15. Germline values: CDR1 MNHEY, CDR2 SVGEGT. This CDR3 region has 17 residues. This chain's CDR3 is CASSHPRRQGAYQPQHF. The CDR3 DNA follows: TGTGCCAGCAGCCACCCCCGTCGGCAGGGGGCTTATCAGCCCCAGCATTTT.

The chain recombines TRBV25-1 with TRBJ1-2; TRBD1 aligns across 7 bases. Germline loops: CDR1 MGHDK, CDR2 SYGVNS. The CDR3 contains 14 residues. V shed 0 bases and J 3 bases; nucleotides not matched to a gene: 1. CDR3 in amino acids: CASSEYGTDYGYTF. CDR3 DNA: TGTGCCAGCAGTGAATACGGGACAGACTATGGCTACACCTTC.

The V gene is TRBV25-1, the J gene TRBJ1-6, with D unclear. CDR3 length equals 16 residues. In germline, CDR1 is MGHDK, CDR2 SYGVNS. Trimming removed 3 bases from V and 0 bases from J, with 9 bases in between. CDR3 nucleotides: TGTGCCAGCAGTGACCCCCGGAGCTCCTATAATTCACCCCTCCACTTT. It specifies CASSDPRSSYNSPLHF. The variable domain in full, completed from reference TRBV25-1 and TRBJ1-6, reads EADIYQTPRYLVIGTGKKITLECSQTMGHDKMYWYQQDPGMELHLIHYSYGVNSTEKGDLSSESTVSRIRTEHFPLTLESARPSHTSQYLCASSDPRSSYNSPLHFGNGTRLTVT.

The chain is built from TRBV4-1 and TRBJ2-2; D is perhaps TRBD1 or TRBD2 (5 bases each). Germline CDR1 MGHRA, CDR2 YSYEKL. Trimming removed 3 bases from V and 1 base from J, with 15 bases in between. This CDR3 comprises 17 residues. In DNA, the CDR3 is TGCGCCAGCAGCCATAACACGGGGACGGTGAACACCGGGGAGCTGTTTTTT. Its protein is CASSHNTGTVNTGELFF.

This chain links TRBV4-1 with TRBJ2-3; D uncertain. The germline CDR1 and CDR2 sequences are MGHRA and YSYEKL. The CDR3 length is 15 residues. Trimming took off 1 base at V and 5 bases at J, with 13 bases between the two ends. The CDR3 DNA reads as TGCGCCAGCAGCCAAGCGGGTTGGGTCGGAGATACGCAGTATTTT. As protein: CASSQAGWVGDTQYF.

The J gene is TRBJ2-3, the V gene TRBV5-1; D gene ambiguous. This CDR3 contains 14 residues. V was pared by 4 bases and J by 0 bases, with 9 bases between. Per the germline V gene, CDR1 is SGHRS and CDR2 is YFSETQ. CDR3 sequence (DNA): TGCGCCAGCAGCCCGCCTGGGAGCACAGATACGCAGTATTTT. This encodes CASSPPGSTDTQYF.

This clone was seen more than once but under ten times. V usage is TRBV18 and J usage is TRBJ2-7; D unclear. The V and J ends lost 2 bases and 4 bases respectively, with 12 bases between them. CDR3 length: 14 amino acids. CDR1 KGHSH and CDR2 LQKENI come from the germline V gene. The CDR3 DNA follows: TGTGCCAGCTCACCATCGGGCAAAGATTACGAGCAGTACTTC. Residues: CASSPSGKDYEQYF.

As DNA, the CDR3 is TGTGCCAGCAGTTTATCCTCCGAAAGGACTTGGGGCTATGGCTACACCTTC. Translation gives CASSLSSERTWGYGYTF. The chain is built from TRBV27 and TRBJ1-2, with D unresolved. Trimming stripped 0 bases from V and 4 bases from J, with 18 bases between. The CDR3 is made up of 17 amino acids. Germline V gene sequence: CDR1 MNHEY, CDR2 SMNVEV (reference sequence).